These 30 T cell receptor beta chains were all obtained from the same sample, sequenced in a study of CD8 T cells in Susac syndrome. The authors reverse transcribed about 0.5 to 1 ug RNA with random hexamers. A single record per CDR3 protein comes from TCRdb applying MiXCR to the immunoSEQ multiplex PCR reads. The sample includes about 240,000 distinct CDR3 sequences, almost 97% of them seen just once. The sequencing input was CD4+ T cells from PBMCs. The receptors here all came from a human donor with Susac syndrome.

The chain uses TRBV20-1 and TRBJ1-1, with D hard to call. There are 13 residues in the CDR3. In germline, CDR1 is DFQATT, CDR2 SNEGSKA (reference sequence). The ends were cut back, 6 bases at V and 0 bases at J, with 11 bases in the middle. CDR3 in DNA: TGCAGTGCCACTAGAACCATGAACACTGAAGCTTTCTTT. Encoded protein: CSATRTMNTEAFF.

This rearrangement joins TRBV25-1 to TRBJ2-7; D is perhaps TRBD1 (5 bases). V lost 6 bases to trimming and J lost 4 bases, with 16 bases between them. The CDR3 contains 14 residues. Germline CDR1 MGHDK, CDR2 SYGVNS. The CDR3 region has the DNA TGTGCCAGCAGGCAGGGCAGTTTCTCGTACGAGCAGTACTTC. This sequence encodes CASRQGSFSYEQYF.

The chain has TRBV10-2 and TRBJ1-1; D is undetermined. The CDR3 covers 13 residues. V was cut by 2 bases and J by 0 bases, with 4 bases left in between. The germline V gene has CDR1 WSHSY and CDR2 SAAADI. In nucleotides, the CDR3 is TGCGCCAGCAGTGAGCGGTTGAACACTGAAGCTTTCTTT. It specifies CASSERLNTEAFF.

This clonotype was counted a single time. The chain joins TRBV12-3 or TRBV12-4 to TRBJ2-2; D perhaps matches TRBD2 (6 bases). Trimming pared 6 bases from V and 4 bases from J, leaving 15 bases between. The CDR3 is 15 amino acids. CDR3 sequence: CASSLGLPPTGELFF. CDR3 sequence (DNA): TGTGCCAGCAGCCTGGGACTGCCCCCCACCGGGGAGCTGTTTTTT.

This clonotype was seen a few times. The chain carries TRBV7-3 and TRBJ1-1; D remains ambiguous. CDR1 SGHTA and CDR2 FQGTGA come from the germline V gene. This CDR3 is built from 13 residues. The V gene lost 4 bases and the J gene lost 1 base, with 7 bases spanning the gap. The CDR3 sequence is CASSSGPNTEAFF. The CDR3 coding sequence is TGTGCCAGCAGCTCCGGGCCGAACACTGAAGCTTTCTTT.

This clonotype appeared once. The gene calls are TRBV20-1 and TRBJ2-1; unclear D gene. CDR3 length: 14 amino acids. Germline CDR1 is DFQATT and CDR2 is SNEGSKA (reference sequence). Between the trimmed V and J ends, which lost 1 base and 0 bases, there was a span of 7 bases. CDR3 region: CSARVLSSYNEQFF. In DNA, the CDR3 is TGCAGTGCTAGAGTCCTGAGCTCCTACAATGAGCAGTTCTTC.

This chain uses TRBV11-2 with TRBJ2-5; D is undetermined. Germline V gives CDR1 SGHAT, CDR2 FQNNGV. V shed 3 bases and J shed 3 bases, with 8 bases lying between them. This CDR3 region has 13 residues. The CDR3 loop is CASSFGFKETQYF. CDR3 nucleotides: TGTGCCAGCAGCTTCGGTTTTAAAGAGACCCAGTACTTC.

The V call is TRBV28, the J call TRBJ2-2, with a possible D match to TRBD2 (6 bases). The V end lost 7 bases, the J end lost 3 bases, and 12 bases lay between the germline ends. Germline V lookup: CDR1 MDHEN, CDR2 SYDVKM. This CDR3 region has 14 residues. The CDR3 sequence is CASTRRDDTGELFF. The CDR3 DNA follows: TGTGCCAGCACCCGGCGGGATGACACCGGGGAGCTGTTTTTT.

This chain uses TRBV29-1 with TRBJ1-1; TRBD1 matches at 8 bases. Unmatched junction bases numbered 1, after V lost 4 bases and J lost 3 bases. CDR3 size: 12 residues. Per germline, CDR1 SQVTM and CDR2 ANQGSEA. This chain's CDR3 is CSVVQGDTEAFF. The CDR3 DNA follows: TGCAGCGTTGTACAGGGGGACACTGAAGCTTTCTTT.

The chain recombines TRBV5-1 with TRBJ2-7; possibly TRBD1 or TRBD2 for D (5 bases each). Trimming removed 4 bases at V and 0 bases at J, with 14 bases between. CDR1 and CDR2 from the germline V gene are SGHRS and YFSETQ. There are 15 residues in the CDR3. The DNA for the CDR3 is TGCGCCAGCAGCCGGACCGGGACGGCCTCCTACGAGCAGTACTTC. Translating it yields CASSRTGTASYEQYF.

The J gene is TRBJ2-7, the V gene TRBV28, with D possibly TRBD2 on 6 matching bases. CDR1 and CDR2 from the germline V gene are MDHEN and SYDVKM. The CDR3 has 15 residues. Trimming pared 4 bases from V and 4 bases from J, leaving 17 bases between. In nucleotides, the CDR3 is TGTGCCAGCAGTTCCTCTAGCGTTTTCTTGTACGAGCAGTACTTC. Translation: CASSSSSVFLYEQYF.

The CDR3 sequence is CASSLLPDRQFF. DNA of the CDR3: TGTGCCAGCAGTTTATTGCCGGACAGACAGTTCTTC. The chain carries TRBV28 and TRBJ2-1, with D possibly matching TRBD1 (6 bases). The CDR3 has 12 amino acids. Germline V CDR1 and CDR2: MDHEN, SYDVKM. V was shortened by 1 base and J by 13 bases, with 11 bases between the two germline ends.

As to this clonotype: Sequence at one end of the junction differs from germline and may be a read error. The chain links TRBV4-1 to TRBJ1-5, with a weak D call TRBD1 (5 bases). Germline lookup yields CDR1 MGHRA and CDR2 YSYEKL. This CDR3 has 16 residues. Here the CDR3 reads CASSQDGWQGNQPQHF. CDR3 DNA: TGCGCCAGCAGCCAAGACGGTTGGCAGGGCAACCAGCCCCAGCATTTT.

The chain combines TRBV6-6 with TRBJ2-1; 11 bases map to TRBD2. The CDR3 has 16 residues. Germline loops: CDR1 MNHNY, CDR2 SVGAGI (reference sequence). V lost 4 bases to trimming and J lost 4 bases; unmatched junction nucleotides: 6. The CDR3 loop reads CASSSGLAVTYNEQFF. The CDR3 region has the DNA TGTGCCAGCAGTTCGGGACTAGCGGTAACTTACAATGAGCAGTTCTTC.

The rearrangement joins TRBV9 to TRBJ2-1; 8 bases line up with TRBD2. Germline-derived CDR1 and CDR2 are SGDLS and YYNGEE. Unmatched junction bases numbered 10, after V lost 3 bases and J lost 2 bases. The CDR3 is made up of 17 amino acids. CDR3 sequence: CASSALLSGSAYNEQFF. Here the CDR3 DNA reads TGTGCCAGCAGCGCACTACTAAGCGGGAGTGCCTACAATGAGCAGTTCTTC.

J is TRBJ1-2 and V is TRBV30; D may be TRBD1 (5 bases). V was cut by 4 bases and J by 0 bases, with 9 bases left in between. CDR3 length equals 13 residues. Germline CDR1 is GTSNPN and CDR2 is SVGIG (reference sequence). CDR3 region: CAWTPRANYGYTF. The DNA of the CDR3 is TGTGCCTGGACCCCCAGGGCTAACTATGGCTACACCTTC.

The chain employs TRBV3-1 and TRBJ2-3; TRBD1 matches at 9 bases. The CDR3 is 14 residues long. Germline V lookup: CDR1 LGHDT, CDR2 YNNKEL (reference sequence). The ends lost 1 base at V and 6 bases at J; junction bases unmatched: 2. The CDR3 coding sequence is TGTGCCAGCAGCCAAGTAGGGACAGGGGATACGCAGTATTTT. Protein sequence: CASSQVGTGDTQYF.

This chain joins TRBV20-1 and TRBJ1-3; D remains ambiguous. The CDR3 is 12 residues long. Per the germline V gene, CDR1 is DFQATT and CDR2 is SNEGSKA (reference sequence). Deletions cut 6 bases from V and 4 bases from J, with 10 bases between. Here the CDR3 reads CSAQTQGNTIYF. The CDR3 DNA follows: TGCAGTGCCCAGACGCAGGGAAACACCATATATTTT.

J is TRBJ1-1 and V is TRBV12-3 or TRBV12-4; D remains unclear. The length of the CDR3 is 13 residues. V lost 7 bases, J lost 7 bases, and 16 bases lay in between. The CDR3 reads CASKEQFGSEAFF. The CDR3 bases are TGTGCCAGCAAAGAACAGTTTGGAAGTGAAGCTTTCTTT.

This chain connects TRBV11-3 to TRBJ1-1; no clear D. V was cut by 5 bases and J by 4 bases, with 5 bases left in between. The CDR3 extends over 11 amino acids. Germline V lookup: CDR1 SGHNT, CDR2 YENEEA. CDR3 DNA: TGTGCCAGCAGCGATGGCACTGAAGCTTTCTTT. Residues: CASSDGTEAFF.

V usage is TRBV3-1 and J usage is TRBJ2-5; 7 positions match TRBD2. Germline trimming cut 4 bases from V and 5 bases from J; bases unmatched to any gene: 7. This CDR3 is built from 14 residues. Germline V CDR1 and CDR2: LGHDT, YNNKEL (reference sequence). CDR3 region: CASSREGAWETQYF. The CDR3, as DNA: TGTGCCAGCAGCCGGGAGGGAGCGTGGGAGACCCAGTACTTC.

The chain couples TRBV20-1 to TRBJ2-5; 9 positions agree with TRBD2. In germline, CDR1 is DFQATT, CDR2 SNEGSKA (reference sequence). Losses at the gene ends were 4 bases for V and 3 bases for J; bases not matched to a gene: 6. There are 14 residues in the CDR3. The DNA for the CDR3 is TGCAGTGCTACTAGCGGGGCATCTAAAGAGACCCAGTACTTC. Translated: CSATSGASKETQYF.

The table lists this clonotype with a count of one. The junction departs from the called germline gene at one end, perhaps through a read error. The chain uses TRBV6-1 and TRBJ1-5; D remains ambiguous. The germline gives CDR1 MNHNS, CDR2 SASEGT. The CDR3 loop spans 13 amino acids. Here the CDR3 reads CASSRLENQPQRF. DNA for the CDR3: TGTGCCAGCAGTAGACTGGAAAATCAGCCCCAGCGTTTT.

The chain recombines TRBV5-4 with TRBJ2-2, with 7 bases aligning to TRBD2. V trimming: 0 bases; J trimming: 5 bases; junction bases outside the gene matches: 7. The length of the CDR3 is 16 residues. CDR1 is SGHNT and CDR2 is YYREEE in the germline V gene (reference sequence). CDR3 amino acids: CASSLVGGGTTGELFF. The CDR3 DNA follows: TGTGCCAGCAGCTTGGTTGGGGGAGGGACGACCGGGGAGCTGTTTTTT.

V usage is TRBV9 and J usage is TRBJ2-7, with a tentative D call TRBD1 (5 bases). The CDR3 extends over 16 amino acids. V lost 3 bases, J lost 5 bases, and 21 bases lay in between. Per germline, CDR1 SGDLS and CDR2 YYNGEE. The CDR3: CASSEQVGVPGDEQYF. CDR3 bases: TGTGCCAGCAGCGAACAAGTAGGGGTTCCGGGCGACGAGCAGTACTTC.

This clonotype was detected only once. The chain couples TRBV30 to TRBJ2-1, with TRBD2 matching over 10 bases. J was trimmed by 5 bases and V by 3 bases; bases with no gene match: 7. Germline assignment: CDR1 GTSNPN and CDR2 SVGIG (reference sequence). The CDR3 sequence is 15 residues long. Here the CDR3 reads CAWSKRGGLHNEQFF. CDR3 nucleotides: TGTGCCTGGAGCAAGCGGGGGGGCCTCCACAATGAGCAGTTCTTC.

Worth noting for this clonotype: Germline and junction disagree at one end, which may indicate a read error. The CDR3 region is CASSLQGFYEQYF. The CDR3, as DNA: TGTGCCAGCAGCTTACAGGGGTTCTACGAACAGTACTTC. The chain couples TRBV7-6 to TRBJ2-7, with a tentative D call TRBD1 (6 bases). CDR1 SGHVS and CDR2 FNYEAQ come from the germline V gene. There are 13 residues in the CDR3.

The chain joins TRBV28 to TRBJ1-2; TRBD1 is a possible D gene (5 bases). CDR3 length: 13 residues. V was clipped by 7 bases and J by 6 bases, with 15 bases between them. CDR1 is MDHEN, CDR2 SYDVKM, per germline. CDR3 protein: CASTYPGPHGYTF. CDR3 in DNA: TGTGCCAGCACCTATCCGGGACCGCATGGCTACACCTTC.

The rearrangement joins TRBV19 to TRBJ1-5; 10 positions agree with TRBD1. With V trimmed by 6 bases and J by 5 bases, 7 bases remained unmatched. This CDR3 is built from 15 residues. Germline CDR1 LNHDA, CDR2 SQIVND (reference sequence). The CDR3 loop is CASRYRDRGYQPQHF. The CDR3 DNA reads TGTGCCAGTAGATACCGGGACAGGGGTTATCAGCCCCAGCATTTT.

The rearrangement uses TRBV9 and TRBJ2-4; D is perhaps TRBD1 (5 bases). Deletions cut 0 bases from V and 9 bases from J, with 10 bases between. CDR1 SGDLS and CDR2 YYNGEE come from the germline V gene. This CDR3 contains 13 residues. CDR3 bases: TGTGCCAGCAGCGTAGAGGGGTTGGGCATTCAGTACTTC. Its protein product is CASSVEGLGIQYF.